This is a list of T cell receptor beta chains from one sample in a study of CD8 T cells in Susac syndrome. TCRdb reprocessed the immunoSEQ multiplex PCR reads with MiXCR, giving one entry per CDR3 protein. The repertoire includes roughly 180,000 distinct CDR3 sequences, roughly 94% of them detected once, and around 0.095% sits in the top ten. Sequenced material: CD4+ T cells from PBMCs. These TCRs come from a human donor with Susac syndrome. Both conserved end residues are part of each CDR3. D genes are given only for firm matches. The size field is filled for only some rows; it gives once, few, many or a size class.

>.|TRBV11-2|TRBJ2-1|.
CASSLEPLSYNEQFF
TGTGCCAGCAGCTTAGAGCCTCTTTCCTACAATGAGCAGTTCTTC
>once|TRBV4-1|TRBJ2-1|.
CASSQGGTGNNEQFF
TGCGCCAGCAGCCAAGGGGGAACAGGGAACAATGAGCAGTTCTTC
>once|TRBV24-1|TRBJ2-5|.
CATSFQETQYF
TGTGCCACCTCCTTCCAAGAGACCCAGTACTTC
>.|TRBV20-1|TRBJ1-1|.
CSARGVRGAEAFF
TGCAGTGCTAGAGGGGTCAGGGGTGCTGAAGCTTTCTTT
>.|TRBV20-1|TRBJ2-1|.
CSARDWSADSYNEQFF
TGCAGTGCTAGAGATTGGTCAGCGGACTCCTACAATGAGCAGTTCTTC
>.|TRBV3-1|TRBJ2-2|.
CASSQMAVNTGELFF
TGTGCCAGCAGCCAGATGGCAGTGAACACCGGGGAGCTGTTTTTT
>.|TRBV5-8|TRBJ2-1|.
CASSLPRSSYNEQFF
TGTGCCAGCAGCTTGCCCCGGAGCTCCTACAATGAGCAGTTCTTC
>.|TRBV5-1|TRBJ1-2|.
CASSFEANYGYTF
TGCGCCAGCAGCTTCGAAGCTAACTATGGCTACACCTTC
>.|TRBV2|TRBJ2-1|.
CASSVSRGGYNEQFF
TGTGCCAGCAGTGTATCCAGGGGGGGCTACAATGAGCAGTTCTTC
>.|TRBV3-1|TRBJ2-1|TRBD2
CASSQDLAGNNEQFF
TGTGCCAGCAGCCAAGATCTAGCGGGAAACAATGAGCAGTTCTTC
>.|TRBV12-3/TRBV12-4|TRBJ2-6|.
CASSQGNSGANVLTF
TGTGCCAGCAGTCAGGGGAACTCTGGGGCCAACGTCCTGACTTTC
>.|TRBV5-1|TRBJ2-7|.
CASSLVPNYEQYF
TGCGCCAGCAGCCTGGTCCCAAACTACGAGCAGTACTTC
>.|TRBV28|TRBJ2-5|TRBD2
CASSPGDPGLGIETQYF
TGTGCCAGCAGCCCGGGGGATCCGGGACTAGGAATAGAGACCCAGTACTTC
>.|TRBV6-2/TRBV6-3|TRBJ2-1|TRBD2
CASSAIHQTSGNYNEQFF
TGTGCCAGCAGTGCCATCCACCAAACTAGCGGGAACTACAATGAGCAGTTCTTC
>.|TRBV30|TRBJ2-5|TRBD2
CAWKSSGSQETQYF
TGTGCCTGGAAGAGTAGCGGGAGTCAAGAGACCCAGTACTTC
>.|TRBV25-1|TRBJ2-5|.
CASSEMRALETQYF
TGTGCCAGCAGTGAAATGAGGGCACTGGAGACCCAGTACTTC
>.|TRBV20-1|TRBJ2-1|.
CSSERTPSYNEQFF
TGCAGTTCCGAGCGTACTCCCTCCTACAATGAGCAGTTCTTC
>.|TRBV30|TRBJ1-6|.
CAWSKGSSYNSPLHF
TGTGCCTGGAGTAAGGGGTCGTCCTATAATTCACCCCTCCACTTT
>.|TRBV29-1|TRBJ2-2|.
CSAAGRNTGELFF
TGCAGCGCGGCAGGGCGAAACACCGGGGAGCTGTTTTTT
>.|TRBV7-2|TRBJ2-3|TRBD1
CASSTGQAADTQYF
TGTGCCAGCAGCACGGGACAGGCCGCAGATACGCAGTATTTT
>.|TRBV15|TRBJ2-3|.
CATSRGRASTDTQYF
TGTGCCACCAGCAGAGGTAGGGCTAGCACAGATACGCAGTATTTT
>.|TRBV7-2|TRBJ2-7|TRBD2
CASSRTSGGYEQYF
TGTGCCAGCAGCCGGACTAGCGGGGGGTACGAGCAGTACTTC
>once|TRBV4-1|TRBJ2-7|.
CASSQVMGASYEQYF
TGCGCCAGCAGCCAAGTGATGGGCGCCTCCTACGAGCAGTACTTC
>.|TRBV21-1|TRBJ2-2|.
CASSILRQGANTGELFF
TGTGCCAGCAGCATACTTAGACAGGGCGCGAACACCGGGGAGCTGTTTTTT
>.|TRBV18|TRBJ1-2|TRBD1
CASSDTGGKDYGYTF
TGTGCCAGCTCGGATACAGGGGGAAAGGACTATGGCTACACCTTC
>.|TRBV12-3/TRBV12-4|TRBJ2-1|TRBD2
CASSRTSGGRFEQFF
TGTGCCAGCAGTCGGACTAGCGGGGGAAGGTTTGAGCAGTTCTTC
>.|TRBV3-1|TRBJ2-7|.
CASSQSLASDYEQYF
TGTGCCAGCAGCCAATCTCTTGCTAGCGACTACGAGCAGTACTTC
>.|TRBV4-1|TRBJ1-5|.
CASSQEYGFRSPQHF
TGCGCCAGCAGCCAAGAGTACGGGTTCCGATCCCCCCAGCATTTT
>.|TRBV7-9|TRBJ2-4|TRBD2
CASSLVAGGGNIQYF
TGTGCCAGCAGCCTAGTAGCGGGAGGGGGAAACATTCAGTACTTC
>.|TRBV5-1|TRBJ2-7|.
CASSWGQGRPGAYEQYF
TGCGCCAGCAGCTGGGGCCAGGGTCGGCCCGGGGCTTACGAGCAGTACTTC
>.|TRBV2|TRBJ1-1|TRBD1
CASSGDRFNTEAFF
TGTGCCAGCAGTGGGGACAGGTTTAACACTGAAGCTTTCTTT
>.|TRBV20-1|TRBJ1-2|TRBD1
CSASHRGDYGYTF
TGCAGTGCTAGTCACAGGGGAGACTATGGCTACACCTTC
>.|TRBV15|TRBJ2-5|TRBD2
CATSRTAILAGQETQYF
TGTGCCACCAGCAGAACCGCCATACTAGCGGGGCAAGAGACCCAGTACTTC
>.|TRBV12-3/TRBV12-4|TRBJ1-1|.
CASSRSTEAFF
TGTGCCAGCAGTCGTAGCACTGAAGCTTTCTTT
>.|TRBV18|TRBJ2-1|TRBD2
CASSPRAGAGEQFF
TGTGCCAGCTCACCACGCGCGGGAGCTGGTGAGCAGTTCTTC
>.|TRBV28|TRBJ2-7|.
CASSRLNEQYF
TGTGCCAGCAGTCGACTTAACGAGCAGTACTTC
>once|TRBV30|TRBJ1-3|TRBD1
CAWRDRGNTIYF
TGTGCCTGGAGGGACAGGGGTAACACCATATATTTT
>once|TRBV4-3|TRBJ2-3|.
CASSQALLRTDTQYF
TGCGCCAGCAGCCAGGCCCTACTCCGCACAGATACGCAGTATTTT
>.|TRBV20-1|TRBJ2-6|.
CSARGAGANVLTF
TGCAGTGCTAGAGGGGCTGGGGCCAACGTCCTGACTTTC